This TCR beta chain derives from a study of T cells in Graves' hyperthyroidism and ophthalmopathy. Study-level points and caveats: Most clonotypes expanded in thyroid above 0.001 were likewise present in blood. Model output signaled ophthalmopathy a median around 5.9 months ahead of onset.

Stable Graves' hyperthyroidism denoted no ophthalmopathy progression over 18 months. Fresh peripheral blood, approximately 10 ml, was the source of the PBMCs. Germline loops: CDR1 MDHEN, CDR2 SYDVKM. Trimming shortened V by 3 bases and J by 3 bases, and 8 bases separated the two germline ends. The CDR3 contains 13 residues. Authors of the study amplified TCR beta CDR3 regions from RNA transcripts. A first-round RT-PCR of the TCR CDR3 used the HTBI primer set. TCRdb recomputed calls from the multiplex PCR reads with MiXCR, one row per CDR3 protein. The sample has more than 550,000 distinct CDR3 sequences, 17% seen once; the top ten hold around 15%. A word on this clonotype: Its antigen is still unknown. No conserved phenylalanine or tryptophan is present at the end of the CDR3, so a read error is the likely explanation.

The origin of this receptor is a man aged 50 to 59 with Graves' hyperthyroidism. Sequencing input: blood. V usage is TRBV28 and J usage is TRBJ1-1; D is undetermined. The DNA of the CDR3 is TGTGCCAGCAGTTTCTCCAGGTACACTGAAGCTTTCCTT. As protein: CASSFSRYTEAFL.